The T cell receptor (beta chain) under discussion was sequenced for a study of shared clonotypes between healthy human individuals. A word on this clone: One end of the junction is discordant with germline, which a read error may explain.

The assay was immunoSEQ multiplex PCR, and TCRdb's table has in-frame clones only and misses some. The sample holds hundreds of thousands of clones; over 65% are singletons and the top ten take roughly 13%. The CDR3 sequence is 14 residues long. Germline V gives CDR1 LNHDA, CDR2 SQIVND (reference sequence). The specimen sequenced was PBMCs. The TCR comes from a woman aged 40 to 49 in good health. Some clones in this sample may be carry-over from other donors' samples. This chain links TRBV19 with TRBJ2-7; no firm D call. The CDR3 nucleotides are TGTGCTAGTAGTCTGGTCGGGCGGTCCTACGAGCAGTACTTC. Translation: CASSLVGRSYEQYF.